This T cell receptor (beta chain) originates from a study of regulatory T cells in long-lasting Graves disease. Germline assignment: CDR1 MNHEY and CDR2 SVGEGT. The CDR3 has 14 residues. Trimming stripped 7 bases from V and 2 bases from J, with 12 bases between. HTBI primers from iRepertoire and Arm-PCR of CDR3 regions yielded the TCR beta libraries. A single record per CDR3 protein comes from TCRdb applying MiXCR to the multiplex PCR reads. The sample consists of 200,000 to 250,000 distinct CDR3 sequences, just over 20% of them appearing once. Study results and caveats: Small sample size may have lowered accuracy.

This clonotype was observed at least ten times. Its specificity is not known. Noted time point: newly diagnosed GD, antithyroid drugs for less than 3 months. PBMC-extracted RNA yielded the TCR library. American Thyroid Association guidelines were used to diagnose Graves' disease. The chain links TRBV6-2 or TRBV6-3 to TRBJ1-3; the D gene is possibly TRBD1 (5 bases). This sequence was found in a female donor with Graves disease. The sequences come from peripheral blood mononuclear cells (PBMCs), collected at new diagnosis, from a patient treated with antithyroid drugs. The DNA for the CDR3 is TGTGCCAGCACCTCGGGGACGCCTGGAAACACCATATATTTT. Its protein is CASTSGTPGNTIYF.